This T cell receptor beta chain was captured by sequencing in a study of cytomegalovirus exposure and HLA in healthy donors. The CDR3 totals 17 residues. V lost 6 bases, J lost 1 base, and 22 bases lay in between. Germline assignment: CDR1 MNHEY and CDR2 SMNVEV (reference sequence). The method was immunoSEQ multiplex PCR; TCRdb's version includes in-frame clones alone and lacks a portion of them. The sample consists of under 200,000 clones, around 92% of them appearing once. V is TRBV27 and J is TRBJ2-7, with D uncertain. Sequencing was performed on PBMCs. The source of this sequence is a man aged 18 to 30 in good health and CMV-seropositive. CDR3: CASSMSLRGILSYEQYF. The CDR3 region has the DNA TGTGCCAGCAGCATGAGCCTCCGTGGTATACTTTCCTACGAGCAGTACTTC.